One and the same sample provided the 10 T cell receptor beta chains below, sequenced in a study of T cells in Graves' hyperthyroidism and ophthalmopathy. Amplification of TCR beta CDR3 regions used RNA as the template. With the HTBI primer set, the TCR CDR3 went through a first round of RT-PCR. Via MiXCR, TCRdb re-called the multiplex PCR reads, giving one row per CDR3 protein. The sample carries roughly 380,000 distinct CDR3 sequences, 15% to 20% recorded once. Sequenced sample: blood. These TCRs come from a woman between 35 and 50 years old with Graves' ophthalmopathy.

This clonotype was detected only a few times. J is TRBJ1-2 and V is TRBV7-2; D gene unclear. Germline values: CDR1 SGHTA, CDR2 FQGNSA. The V gene lost 2 bases and the J gene lost 2 bases, with 9 bases spanning the gap. The length of the CDR3 is 14 residues. The CDR3 DNA sequence: TGTGCCAGCAGCTTAATGTCAGCCAACTATGGCTACACCTTC. This sequence encodes CASSLMSANYGYTF.

This clonotype came up many times. This chain links TRBV25-1 with TRBJ1-2; D possibly corresponds to TRBD1 (5 bases). Trimming took off 2 bases at V and 8 bases at J, with 18 bases between the two ends. There are 15 residues in the CDR3. CDR1 MGHDK and CDR2 SYGVNS come from the germline V gene. In DNA form, the CDR3 reads TGTGCCAGCAGTGAAATTCCGGGACCTCGTGGGGGCTACACCTTC. Protein: CASSEIPGPRGGYTF.

This clonotype was counted at least ten times. The chain couples TRBV4-2 to TRBJ1-5, with D uncertain. The V gene lost 0 bases and the J gene lost 3 bases, with 6 bases spanning the gap. Germline V gene lookup returns CDR1 LGHNA and CDR2 YNFKEQ. The CDR3 is 14 amino acids. The CDR3 spells CASSQEPLNQPQHF. The CDR3 bases are TGTGCCAGCAGCCAAGAACCCCTCAATCAGCCCCAGCATTTT.

J is TRBJ2-2 and V is TRBV10-2; 9 nucleotides agree with TRBD1. The CDR3 sequence is 19 residues long. Germline V gene data show CDR1 as WSHSY and CDR2 as SAAADI. The ends lost 8 bases at V and 5 bases at J; junction bases unmatched: 21. CDR3 in amino acids: CASVQWLRDRVSKTGELFF. CDR3 nucleotide sequence: TGCGCCAGCGTACAGTGGTTGCGGGACAGGGTGTCAAAAACCGGGGAGCTGTTTTTT.

This chain links TRBV11-2 with TRBJ2-7, with 7 bases aligning to TRBD1. Germline-derived CDR1 and CDR2 are SGHAT and FQNNGV. V dropped 0 bases and J dropped 4; count of bases not matched to a gene: 9. The CDR3 totals 16 residues. The CDR3 coding sequence is TGTGCCAGCAGCTTAGATATCTGGGGGACAGAGTACGAGCAGTACTTC. It specifies CASSLDIWGTEYEQYF. Full variable domain (missing parts from reference TRBV11-2 and TRBJ2-7): EAGVAQSPRYKIIEKRQSVAFWCNPISGHATLYWYQQILGQGPKLLIQFQNNGVVDDSQLPKDRFSAERLKGVDSTLKIQPAKLEDSAVYLCASSLDIWGTEYEQYFGPGTRLTVT.

The table lists this clonotype with many counts. The J gene is TRBJ1-3, the V gene TRBV30; D remains ambiguous. Germline V CDR1 and CDR2: GTSNPN, SVGIG (reference sequence). The CDR3 is 14 amino acids. Trimming stripped 1 base from V and 2 bases from J, with 9 bases between. The CDR3 bases are TGTGCCTGGAGTGACATCTTACCTGGAAACACCATATATTTT. Translated: CAWSDILPGNTIYF.

This clonotype has ten or more counts. V is TRBV7-9 and J is TRBJ2-5, with 8 bases that match TRBD1. This CDR3 is built from 16 residues. With 2 bases clipped from V and 5 bases from J, the junction kept 10 bases outside the gene matches. The germline V gene has CDR1 SEHNR and CDR2 FQNEAQ (reference sequence). The CDR3 nucleotides read TGTGCCAGCAGCTTATGGTTGTCAGGGGGCGAGGAGACCCAGTACTTC. Translation gives CASSLWLSGGEETQYF.

V is TRBV6-2 or TRBV6-3 and J is TRBJ1-6, with D unclear. V dropped 2 bases and J dropped 0 bases, with 2 bases sitting between them. CDR3 length: 14 amino acids. Germline V gene data show CDR1 as MNHEY and CDR2 as SVGEGT. The CDR3 is CASSYSSYNSPLHF. DNA of the CDR3: TGTGCCAGCAGTTACAGCTCCTATAATTCACCCCTCCACTTT.

This clonotype has at least ten counts. V is TRBV18 and J is TRBJ1-5; D is perhaps TRBD1 (6 bases). The CDR3 has 15 residues. The V end was cut by 5 bases, the J end by 6 bases, with 17 bases between. Germline assignment: CDR1 KGHSH and CDR2 LQKENI. The CDR3 coding sequence is TGTGCCAGCTCAACCGAACAGGGTGTGGGTCAGCCCCAGCATTTT. Translated: CASSTEQGVGQPQHF.

This clonotype was observed many times. CDR3 sequence (DNA): TGCAGCGTTGGTGCGGGCCTCTCCTACGAGCAGTACTTC. As protein: CSVGAGLSYEQYF. The gene calls are TRBV29-1 and TRBJ2-7; maybe TRBD2 (5 bases). Per germline, CDR1 SQVTM and CDR2 ANQGSEA. V lost 4 bases and J 0 bases, leaving 10 bases between the germline ends. The CDR3 sequence is 13 residues long.